The entry that follows covers one T cell receptor beta chain sequence. The antigen is unknown. This specimen comes from a study of T cells in Graves' hyperthyroidism and ophthalmopathy. General study findings and limits: Blood samples included most of the expanded thyroid clonotypes exceeding 0.001. From stable hyperthyroidism, ophthalmopathy was separated by a 13 V-J model.

The V gene end was trimmed by 0 bases and the J gene end by 4 bases; junction bases not matched to a gene: 5. Germline loops: CDR1 GTSNPN, CDR2 SVGIG (reference sequence). There are 15 residues in the CDR3. Amplification targeted TCR beta CDR3 regions from RNA transcripts. HTBI primers were used for first-round RT-PCR of the TCR CDR3. TCRdb re-derived calls from the multiplex PCR reads in MiXCR, one entry per CDR3 protein. The table records around 620,000 distinct CDR3 sequences, about 45% of them present only once. The chain uses TRBV30 and TRBJ1-2; TRBD1 agrees at 10 bases. This clonotype originated in an adult woman with Graves' disease, either hyperthyroidism or ophthalmopathy (not recorded which). The sequenced sample consisted of peripheral blood or thyroid tissue (not recorded which). CDR3 coding DNA: TGTGCCTGGAGTGTAGGGGGACAGGGGACCTATGGCTACACCTTC. Translated, it gives CAWSVGGQGTYGYTF.